The 18 T cell receptor beta chains below come from one sample, sequenced in a study of T cells after yellow fever vaccination (dated by TCRdb to between 2017 and 2020). This specimen's treatment or condition label, interpreted: live attenuated yellow fever vaccine strain. Receptors were amplified or captured by 5' RACE. Sequencing was performed on an Illumina NovaSeq 6000. TCRdb trimmed the raw reads at Q25, called clones with MiXCR and kept productive beta chains. One record per CDR3 amino acid sequence lists the most common genes and DNA. This sample comprises about 130,000 distinct CDR3 sequences, about 8.2% of them detected only once. The biggest ten clones account for almost 40% of the sample. Sample: CD8+ T cells sorted from PBMCs, taken on the day of the yellow fever booster vaccination. The receptor source for this set is a young man who received the YFV17D yellow fever vaccine.

This clonotype was seen more than once but under ten times. This chain uses TRBV12-3 or TRBV12-4 with TRBJ2-5; no clear D gene. Trimming stripped 8 bases from V and 5 bases from J, with 12 bases between. The CDR3 loop spans 12 amino acids. The CDR3 protein is CASQLTTETQYF. CDR3 nucleotides: TGTGCCAGCCAATTAACGACGGAGACCCAGTACTTC.

The CDR3 region is CASSEQGNTQYF. The CDR3, as DNA: TGTGCCAGCAGCGAGCAGGGAAATACGCAGTATTTT. The chain links TRBV9 to TRBJ2-3; a possible D gene is TRBD1 (5 bases). V was trimmed by 3 bases and J by 7 bases, leaving 9 bases between them. The CDR3 runs 12 residues. Germline CDR1 reads SGDLS; CDR2 reads YYNGEE.

The table lists this clonotype with a few counts. The V call is TRBV30, the J call TRBJ1-1; D ambiguous. V gave up 6 bases and J gave up 0 bases, with 14 bases separating them. The germline gives CDR1 GTSNPN, CDR2 SVGIG (reference sequence). The CDR3 totals 14 residues. This CDR3 is CACVTGIMNTEAFF. CDR3 bases: TGTGCCTGTGTTACCGGGATCATGAACACTGAAGCTTTCTTT. The variable domain in full, completed from reference TRBV30 and TRBJ1-1, reads SQTIHQWPATLVQPVGSPLSLECTVEGTSNPNLYWYRQAAGRGLQLLFYSVGIGQISSEVPQNLSASRPQDRQFILSSKKLLLSDSGFYLCACVTGIMNTEAFFGQGTRLTVV.

This clonotype has just a few counts. This chain joins TRBV4-1 and TRBJ1-1; possibly TRBD1 for D (5 bases). V lost 5 bases and J lost 5, with 15 bases in between. The CDR3 is 14 residues long. CDR1 and CDR2 from the germline V gene are MGHRA and YSYEKL. CDR3: CASSFPGAGTEAFF. As DNA, the CDR3 is TGCGCCAGCAGCTTTCCTGGGGCGGGGACTGAAGCTTTCTTT.

This clonotype appeared a few times. J is TRBJ2-1 and V is TRBV7-8, with TRBD2 identical over 9 bases. V was clipped by 8 bases and J by 10 bases; unmatched bases: 9. This CDR3 region has 13 residues. CDR1 is SGHVS and CDR2 is FQNEAQ in the germline V gene. Here the CDR3 reads CASLSGLAKEQFF. The CDR3 nucleotides are TGTGCCAGCCTCTCGGGACTAGCAAAGGAGCAGTTCTTC.

CDR3 sequence: CASGNPAGTLYGYTF. Here the CDR3 DNA reads TGTGCCAGCGGGAATCCGGCAGGGACCCTCTATGGCTACACCTTC. The chain carries TRBV12-3 or TRBV12-4 and TRBJ1-2; tentative D call: TRBD1 (5 bases). This CDR3 has 15 amino acids. V was trimmed by 8 bases and J by 4 bases, leaving 20 bases between them.

This clonotype was counted between two and nine times. This chain joins TRBV10-3 and TRBJ1-5; D gene ambiguous. The length of the CDR3 is 14 residues. Germline assignment: CDR1 ENHRY and CDR2 SYGVKD. V lost 6 bases and J 7 bases, leaving 16 bases between the germline ends. DNA for the CDR3: TGTGCCATCAGCCCTACGGGTCCCTCACAGCCCCAGCATTTT. Protein sequence: CAISPTGPSQPQHF.

This clonotype has a handful of counts. The chain carries TRBV29-1 and TRBJ1-1; D remains ambiguous. The CDR3 spans 10 residues. Germline V gene lookup returns CDR1 SQVTM and CDR2 ANQGSEA. V lost 6 bases, J lost 8 bases, and 10 bases lay in between. Written as DNA, the CDR3 is TGCAGCGTGGTCGTGCAGGAAGCTTTCTTT. Protein: CSVVVQEAFF.

The chain carries TRBV20-1 and TRBJ1-5; D perhaps matches TRBD1 (5 bases). Germline V lookup: CDR1 DFQATT, CDR2 SNEGSKA (reference sequence). The CDR3 has 17 amino acids. V gave up 4 bases and J gave up 1 base, with 20 bases separating them. CDR3 sequence: CSAKDGFGGNSNQPQHF. For the CDR3, the DNA is TGCAGTGCTAAGGACGGGTTCGGGGGAAACAGCAATCAGCCCCAGCATTTT.

This clonotype was recorded a few times. This chain links TRBV7-9 with TRBJ2-3; TRBD1 agrees at 10 bases. With 4 bases clipped from V and 0 bases from J, the junction kept 4 bases outside the gene matches. CDR3 length equals 16 residues. The germline gives CDR1 SEHNR, CDR2 FQNEAQ (reference sequence). CDR3 nucleotides: TGTGCCAGCAGCTACCGGACAGGGGGTAGCACAGATACGCAGTATTTT. Translating gives CASSYRTGGSTDTQYF. The full variable domain, in which reference TRBV7-9 and TRBJ2-3 provide the parts outside the CDR3, is DTGVSQNPRHKITKRGQNVTFRCDPISEHNRLYWYRQTLGQGPEFLTYFQNEAQLEKSRLLSDRFSAERPKGSFSTLEIQRTEQGDSAMYLCASSYRTGGSTDTQYFGPGTRLTVL.

In its sample, this clonotype was seen many times. The rearrangement uses TRBV20-1 and TRBJ2-4; perhaps D is TRBD1 or TRBD2 (5 bases each). This CDR3 spans 17 amino acids. V lost 6 bases to trimming and J lost 0 bases, with 21 bases between them. Germline loops: CDR1 DFQATT, CDR2 SNEGSKA (reference sequence). CDR3 DNA sequence: TGCAGTGCCCTAGCCGCGGCAGGGCATCTAGCCAAAAACATTCAGTACTTC. As protein: CSALAAAGHLAKNIQYF.

This clonotype was observed a few times. The chain carries TRBV6-6 and TRBJ1-1, with 8 bases aligning to TRBD1. The CDR3 sequence is 19 residues long. V shed 0 bases and J 0 bases; nucleotides not matched to a gene: 12. CDR1 and CDR2 from the germline V gene are MNHNY and SVGAGI (reference sequence). This chain's CDR3 is CASSYSATGEISMNTEAFF. In DNA, the CDR3 is TGTGCCAGCAGTTACTCCGCGACAGGGGAAATTTCAATGAACACTGAAGCTTTCTTT.

This clonotype was observed a handful of times. This chain joins TRBV14 and TRBJ2-7; either TRBD1 or TRBD2 may supply D (5 bases each). Germline V gene sequence: CDR1 SGHDN, CDR2 FVKESK. The CDR3 sequence is 12 residues long. V was cut by 6 bases and J by 6 bases, with 12 bases left in between. CDR3 nucleotide sequence: TGTGCCAGCAGTCCGCAGGGACGCGAGCAGTACGTC. It yields the protein CASSPQGREQYV.

This clonotype has at least ten counts. The V and J genes are TRBV7-9 and TRBJ2-5, with TRBD1 matching 9 bases. Germline V lookup: CDR1 SEHNR, CDR2 FQNEAQ (reference sequence). The CDR3 is 17 amino acids. V shed 7 bases and J 5 bases; nucleotides not matched to a gene: 17. The CDR3 region has the DNA TGTGCCAGCACACCGGGACAGGGCTTTGTTCGGCGGGAGACCCAGTACTTC. As protein: CASTPGQGFVRRETQYF.

This clonotype has more than one count but fewer than ten. CDR3 nucleotides: TGTGCCAGCAGCCGATTGGGGGAGACCCAGTACTTC. It translates to CASSRLGETQYF. The V call is TRBV28, the J call TRBJ2-5; D unclear. The ends were cut back, 6 bases at V and 5 bases at J, with 10 bases in the middle. CDR3 length: 12 amino acids. Germline V lookup: CDR1 MDHEN, CDR2 SYDVKM.

The CDR3 protein is CASAMRRNTEAFF. The CDR3 nucleotides are TGTGCCAGCGCCATGAGACGGAACACTGAAGCTTTCTTT. The rearrangement joins TRBV5-4 to TRBJ1-1; D unclear. CDR3 length equals 13 residues. Trimming pared 7 bases from V and 1 base from J, leaving 11 bases between. Germline V gene sequence: CDR1 SGHNT, CDR2 YYREEE (reference sequence). Looking up the rest from reference TRBV5-4 and TRBJ1-1 gives the full variable domain: ETGVTQSPTHLIKTRGQQVTLRCSSQSGHNTVSWYQQALGQGPQFIFQYYREEENGRGNFPPRFSGLQFPNYSSELNVNALELDDSALYLCASAMRRNTEAFFGQGTRLTVV.

The chain couples TRBV4-1 to TRBJ2-7; D is perhaps TRBD1 or TRBD2 (6 bases each). Germline V gives CDR1 MGHRA, CDR2 YSYEKL. V gave up 0 bases and J gave up 0 bases, with 12 bases separating them. The CDR3 spans 16 residues. The CDR3 loop is CASSQDPGDNSYEQYF. The CDR3, as DNA: TGCGCCAGCAGCCAAGATCCGGGGGACAACTCCTACGAGCAGTACTTC.

This clonotype has only a few counts. The V call is TRBV4-1, the J call TRBJ2-1; TRBD1 is a possible D gene (5 bases). V lost 4 bases and J 0 bases, leaving 10 bases between the germline ends. The CDR3 is made up of 15 amino acids. Germline CDR1 MGHRA, CDR2 YSYEKL. Written as DNA, the CDR3 is TGCGCCAGCAGCCCGACAGCCAGCTCCTACAATGAGCAGTTCTTC. This sequence encodes CASSPTASSYNEQFF.